These 8 T cell receptor beta chains came from one sample sequenced in a study of T cell repertoires in cytomegalovirus infection. MiXCR was run by TCRdb on the reads, yielding one entry per CDR3 protein. The table records some 240,000 distinct CDR3 sequences, approximately 17% of them present only once. The source material was CD8+ T cells from PBMCs. The receptors shown here come from a human donor in good health (CMV status not recorded). Some clones in this sample may be carry-over from other donors' samples.

This clonotype showed up many times. V is TRBV6-5 and J is TRBJ2-7, with D possibly being TRBD1 (5 bases). The germline V gene has CDR1 MNHEY and CDR2 SVGAGI. Trimming took off 0 bases at V and 3 bases at J, with 12 bases between the two ends. This CDR3 spans 15 amino acids. This CDR3 reads CASSYSGAVDYEQYF. CDR3 bases: TGTGCCAGCAGTTACTCTGGGGCAGTTGACTACGAGCAGTACTTC.

There are many counts of this clonotype. This chain links TRBV2 with TRBJ2-2; no reliable D call. Germline CDR1 is SNHLY and CDR2 is FYNNEI. This CDR3 contains 13 residues. Between the trimmed V and J ends, which lost 7 bases and 0 bases, there was a span of 6 bases. The CDR3: CASKETNTGELFF. The CDR3 bases are TGTGCCAGCAAGGAAACGAACACCGGGGAGCTGTTTTTT.

This clonotype was picked up many times. The chain joins TRBV12-3 or TRBV12-4 to TRBJ1-2; D is perhaps TRBD1 (6 bases). V was cut by 3 bases and J by 3 bases, with 14 bases left in between. This CDR3 comprises 15 residues. CDR3 loop: CASSFLYRADYGYTF. CDR3 DNA: TGTGCCAGCAGTTTTTTGTACAGGGCGGACTATGGCTACACCTTC.

The genes are TRBV20-1 and TRBJ2-1, with D perhaps assigned TRBD1 or TRBD2 (5 bases each). Germline V gene data show CDR1 as DFQATT and CDR2 as SNEGSKA (reference sequence). This CDR3 is built from 13 residues. Trimming removed 1 base at V and 10 bases at J, with 14 bases between. CDR3: CSARGGTAEEQFF. CDR3 sequence (DNA): TGCAGTGCTAGAGGAGGGACGGCAGAGGAGCAGTTCTTC.

Only a few counts were recorded for this clonotype. V usage is TRBV29-1 and J usage is TRBJ2-1, with D possibly TRBD2 on 6 matching bases. Trimming pared 4 bases from V and 2 bases from J, leaving 12 bases between. This CDR3 spans 14 amino acids. From germline, CDR1 is SQVTM and CDR2 ANQGSEA. In DNA form, the CDR3 reads TGCAGCGTTGTGGGTAGCGGACCCTACAATGAGCAGTTCTTC. This sequence encodes CSVVGSGPYNEQFF.

This clonotype was detected only a few times. The chain couples TRBV7-9 to TRBJ2-3; 7 bases fit TRBD2. There are 15 residues in the CDR3. The germline gives CDR1 SEHNR, CDR2 FQNEAQ (reference sequence). V was pared by 7 bases and J by 4 bases, with 11 bases of the junction left unmatched. The chain's CDR3 is CASIGTKHAPDTQYF. The CDR3 nucleotides are TGTGCCAGCATTGGGACTAAGCACGCCCCAGATACGCAGTATTTT.

This clonotype was seen at least ten times. V gene TRBV20-1 combines with J gene TRBJ2-1; D uncertain. Per germline, CDR1 DFQATT and CDR2 SNEGSKA (reference sequence). The V end was cut by 1 base, the J end by 2 bases, with 24 bases between. The CDR3 runs to 19 residues. The CDR3 nucleotides read TGCAGTGCTAGAGTCGTCTTTCGTCGTTCGGCGGCCCCCTACAATGAGCAGTTCTTC. Protein product: CSARVVFRRSAAPYNEQFF.

This clonotype was recorded many times. This chain uses TRBV7-9 with TRBJ2-1; a possible D gene is TRBD2 (7 bases). The CDR3 consists of 12 residues. Germline CDR1 SEHNR, CDR2 FQNEAQ (reference sequence). The CDR3 region is CVGGGPYNEQFF. Here the CDR3 DNA reads TGTGTAGGGGGGGGACCTTACAATGAGCAGTTCTTC.